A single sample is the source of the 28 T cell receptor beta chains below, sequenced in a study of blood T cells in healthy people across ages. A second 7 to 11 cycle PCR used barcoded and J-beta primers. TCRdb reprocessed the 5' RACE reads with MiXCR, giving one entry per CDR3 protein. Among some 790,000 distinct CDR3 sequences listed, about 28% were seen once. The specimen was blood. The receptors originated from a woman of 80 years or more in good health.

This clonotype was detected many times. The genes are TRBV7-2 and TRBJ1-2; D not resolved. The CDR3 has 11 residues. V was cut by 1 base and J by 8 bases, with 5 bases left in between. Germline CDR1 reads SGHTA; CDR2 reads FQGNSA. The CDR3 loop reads CASSLVLGYTF. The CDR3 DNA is TGTGCCAGCAGCTTAGTTTTGGGCTACACCTTC.

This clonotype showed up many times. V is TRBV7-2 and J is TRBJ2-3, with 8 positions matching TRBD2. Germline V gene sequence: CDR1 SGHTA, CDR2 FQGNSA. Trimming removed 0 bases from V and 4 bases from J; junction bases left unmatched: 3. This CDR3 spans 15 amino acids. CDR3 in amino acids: CASSLAAGAADTQYF. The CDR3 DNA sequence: TGTGCCAGCAGCTTAGCAGCGGGGGCGGCAGATACGCAGTATTTT. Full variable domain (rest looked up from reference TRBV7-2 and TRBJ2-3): GAGVSQSPSNKVTEKGKDVELRCDPISGHTALYWYRQSLGQGLEFLIYFQGNSAPDKSGLPSDRFSAERTGGSVSTLTIQRTQQEDSAVYLCASSLAAGAADTQYFGPGTRLTVL.

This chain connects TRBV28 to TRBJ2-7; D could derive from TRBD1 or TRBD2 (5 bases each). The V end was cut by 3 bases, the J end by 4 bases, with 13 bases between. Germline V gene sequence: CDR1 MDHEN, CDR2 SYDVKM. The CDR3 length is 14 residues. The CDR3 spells CASSFLPEGYEQYF. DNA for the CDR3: TGTGCCAGCAGTTTCCTCCCCGAGGGGTACGAGCAGTACTTC. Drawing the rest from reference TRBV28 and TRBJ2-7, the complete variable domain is DVKVTQSSRYLVKRTGEKVFLECVQDMDHENMFWYRQDPGLGLRLIYFSYDVKMKEKGDIPEGYSVSREKKERFSLILESASTNQTSMYLCASSFLPEGYEQYFGPGTRLTVT.

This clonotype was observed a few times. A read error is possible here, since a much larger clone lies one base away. CDR3 in DNA: TGTGTCACCAGTGCCATCCGGGGGGAAGCAGAGACCCAGTACTTC. This gives the protein CVTSAIRGEAETQYF. The V gene is TRBV24-1, the J gene TRBJ2-5; 7 bases match TRBD2. Per the germline V gene, CDR1 is KGHDR and CDR2 is SFDVKD. This CDR3 is built from 15 residues.

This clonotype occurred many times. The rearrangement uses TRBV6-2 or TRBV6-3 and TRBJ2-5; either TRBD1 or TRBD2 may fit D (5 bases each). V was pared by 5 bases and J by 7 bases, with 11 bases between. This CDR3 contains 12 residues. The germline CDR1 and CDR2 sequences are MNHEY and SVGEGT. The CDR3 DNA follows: TGTGCCAGCAGTCCTGGTGGGGGGACCCAGTACTTC. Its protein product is CASSPGGGTQYF.

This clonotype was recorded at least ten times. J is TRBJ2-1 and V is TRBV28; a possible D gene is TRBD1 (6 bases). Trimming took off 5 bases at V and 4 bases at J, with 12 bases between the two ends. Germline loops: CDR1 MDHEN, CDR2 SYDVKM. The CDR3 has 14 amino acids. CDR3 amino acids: CASSTRTDYNEQFF. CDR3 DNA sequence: TGTGCCAGCAGTACACGGACAGATTACAATGAGCAGTTCTTC.

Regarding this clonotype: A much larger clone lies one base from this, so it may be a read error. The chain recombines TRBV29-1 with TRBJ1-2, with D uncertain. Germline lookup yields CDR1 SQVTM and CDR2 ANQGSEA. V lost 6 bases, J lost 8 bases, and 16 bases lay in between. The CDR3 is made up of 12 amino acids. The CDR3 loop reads CSVDQARLGYTF. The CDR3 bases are TGCAGCGTCGACCAGGCCCGTTTAGGCTACACCTTC.

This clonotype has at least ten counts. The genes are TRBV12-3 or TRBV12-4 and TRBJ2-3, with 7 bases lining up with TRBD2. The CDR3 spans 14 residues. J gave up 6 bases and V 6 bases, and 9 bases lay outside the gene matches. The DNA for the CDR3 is TGTGCCAGCAGCTTGGGAGGGTCCAGGGATACGCAGTATTTT. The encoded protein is CASSLGGSRDTQYF.

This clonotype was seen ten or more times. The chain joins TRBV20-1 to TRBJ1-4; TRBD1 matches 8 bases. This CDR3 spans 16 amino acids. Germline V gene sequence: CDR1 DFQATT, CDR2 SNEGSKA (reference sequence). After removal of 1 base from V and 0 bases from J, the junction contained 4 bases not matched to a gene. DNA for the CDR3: TGCAGTGCTAGAGGGGGACAGGTCCCAACTAATGAAAAACTGTTTTTT. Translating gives CSARGGQVPTNEKLFF.

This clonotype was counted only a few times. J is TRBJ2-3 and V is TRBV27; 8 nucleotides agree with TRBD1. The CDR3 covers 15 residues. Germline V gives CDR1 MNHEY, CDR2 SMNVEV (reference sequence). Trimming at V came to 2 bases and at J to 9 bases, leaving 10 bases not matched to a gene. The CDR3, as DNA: TGTGCCAGCAGTTTAAAATCCGGGACAGGCTGGACGCAGTATTTT. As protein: CASSLKSGTGWTQYF.

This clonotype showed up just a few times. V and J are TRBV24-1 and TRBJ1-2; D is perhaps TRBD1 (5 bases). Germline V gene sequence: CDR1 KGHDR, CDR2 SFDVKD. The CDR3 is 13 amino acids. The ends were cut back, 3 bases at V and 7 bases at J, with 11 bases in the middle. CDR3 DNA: TGTGCCACCAGTGATGGAGGGACCTCTGGCTACACCTTC. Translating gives CATSDGGTSGYTF.

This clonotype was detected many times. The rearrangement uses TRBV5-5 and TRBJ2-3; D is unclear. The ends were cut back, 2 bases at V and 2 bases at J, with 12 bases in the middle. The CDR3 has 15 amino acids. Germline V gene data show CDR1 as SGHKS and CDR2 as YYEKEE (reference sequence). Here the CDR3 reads CASSFGFRDTDTQYF. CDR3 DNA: TGTGCCAGCAGCTTTGGTTTTAGAGACACAGATACGCAGTATTTT.

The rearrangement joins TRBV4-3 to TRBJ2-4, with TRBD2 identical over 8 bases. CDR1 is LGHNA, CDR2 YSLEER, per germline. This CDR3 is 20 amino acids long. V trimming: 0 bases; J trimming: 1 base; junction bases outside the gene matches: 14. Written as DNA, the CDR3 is TGCGCCAGCAGCCAAGATATCGGGGGGGGCTCAGATTTGGCCAAAAACATTCAGTACTTC. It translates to CASSQDIGGGSDLAKNIQYF.

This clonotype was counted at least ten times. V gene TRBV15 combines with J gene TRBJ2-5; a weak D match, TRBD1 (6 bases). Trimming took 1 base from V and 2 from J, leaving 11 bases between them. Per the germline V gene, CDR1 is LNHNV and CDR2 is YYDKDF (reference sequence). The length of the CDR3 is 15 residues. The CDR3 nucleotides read TGTGCCACCAGCAGAGTTATTGGACAGCAAGAGACCCAGTACTTC. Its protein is CATSRVIGQQETQYF.

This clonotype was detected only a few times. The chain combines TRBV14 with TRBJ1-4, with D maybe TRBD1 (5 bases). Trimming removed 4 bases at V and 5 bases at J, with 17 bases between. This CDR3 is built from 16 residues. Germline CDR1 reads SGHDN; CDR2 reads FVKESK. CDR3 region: CASSPGLGTVNEKLFF. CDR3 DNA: TGTGCCAGCAGCCCCGGCCTCGGGACCGTGAATGAAAAACTGTTTTTT.

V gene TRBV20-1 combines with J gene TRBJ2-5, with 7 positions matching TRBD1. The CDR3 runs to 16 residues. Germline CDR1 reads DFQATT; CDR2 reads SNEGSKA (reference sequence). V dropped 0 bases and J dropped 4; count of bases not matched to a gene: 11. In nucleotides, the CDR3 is TGCAGTGCTAGAGATTCGGCAGGGGGTGGAGCAGAGACCCAGTACTTC. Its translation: CSARDSAGGGAETQYF.

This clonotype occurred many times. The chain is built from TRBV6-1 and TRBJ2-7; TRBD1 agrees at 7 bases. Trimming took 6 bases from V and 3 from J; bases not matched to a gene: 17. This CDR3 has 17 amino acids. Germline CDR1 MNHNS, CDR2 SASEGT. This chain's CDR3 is CASRTYRGSVLYYEQYF. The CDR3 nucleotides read TGTGCCAGCAGGACATACAGGGGATCGGTTCTTTACTACGAGCAGTACTTC.

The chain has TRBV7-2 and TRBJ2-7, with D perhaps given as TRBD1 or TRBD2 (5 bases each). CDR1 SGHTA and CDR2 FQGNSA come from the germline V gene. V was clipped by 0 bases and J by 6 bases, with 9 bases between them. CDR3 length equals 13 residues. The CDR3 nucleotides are TGTGCCAGCAGCTTAGCGTGGGGACCCGAGCAGTACTTC. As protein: CASSLAWGPEQYF.

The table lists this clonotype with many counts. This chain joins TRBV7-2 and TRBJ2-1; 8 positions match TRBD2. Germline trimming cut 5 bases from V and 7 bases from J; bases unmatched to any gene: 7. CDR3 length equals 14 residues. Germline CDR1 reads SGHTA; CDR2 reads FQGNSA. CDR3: CASSVGGAGNEQFF. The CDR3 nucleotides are TGTGCCAGCAGCGTCGGGGGGGCTGGTAATGAGCAGTTCTTC.

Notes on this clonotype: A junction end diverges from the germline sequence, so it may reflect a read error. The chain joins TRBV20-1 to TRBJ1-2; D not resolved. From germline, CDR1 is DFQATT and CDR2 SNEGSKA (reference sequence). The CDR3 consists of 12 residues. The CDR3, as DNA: TGCAGGGCTAGGCTGTGGAACTATGGCTACACCTTC. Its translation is CRARLWNYGYTF.

The CDR3 DNA reads TGTGCCAGCGCGGGACAGGGGGCCAGGAATGAGCAGTTCTTC. It is translated as CASAGQGARNEQFF. J is TRBJ2-1 and V is TRBV6-2 or TRBV6-3, with 12 bases matching TRBD1. This CDR3 comprises 14 residues. The ends lost 8 bases at V and 7 bases at J; junction bases unmatched: 6. The germline V gene has CDR1 MNHEY and CDR2 SVGEGT.

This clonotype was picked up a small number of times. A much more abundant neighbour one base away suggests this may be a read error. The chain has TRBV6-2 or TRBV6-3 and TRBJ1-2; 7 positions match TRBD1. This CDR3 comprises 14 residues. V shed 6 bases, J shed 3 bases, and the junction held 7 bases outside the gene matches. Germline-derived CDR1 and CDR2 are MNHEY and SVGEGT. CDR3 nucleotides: TGTGCCAGCAGCCGTAGACAGGGTGACTATGGCTACACCTTC. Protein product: CASSRRQGDYGYTF.

The DNA for the CDR3 is TGTGCCAGCAGGTACGACATTAATGAAAAACTGTTTTTT. Its protein is CASRYDINEKLFF. The chain links TRBV6-2 or TRBV6-3 to TRBJ1-4; no clear D. Between the trimmed V and J ends, which lost 6 bases and 4 bases, there was a span of 9 bases. CDR3 size: 13 residues. CDR1 and CDR2 from the germline V gene are MNHEY and SVGEGT.

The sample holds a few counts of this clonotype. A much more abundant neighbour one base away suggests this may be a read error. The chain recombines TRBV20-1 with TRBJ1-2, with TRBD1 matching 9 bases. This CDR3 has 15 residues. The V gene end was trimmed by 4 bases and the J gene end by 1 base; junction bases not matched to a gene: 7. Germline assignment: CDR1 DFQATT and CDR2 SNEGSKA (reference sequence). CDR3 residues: CSATFGQGRNYGYTF. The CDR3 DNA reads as TGCAGTGCTACGTTCGGACAGGGGCGTAACTATGGCTACACCTTC.

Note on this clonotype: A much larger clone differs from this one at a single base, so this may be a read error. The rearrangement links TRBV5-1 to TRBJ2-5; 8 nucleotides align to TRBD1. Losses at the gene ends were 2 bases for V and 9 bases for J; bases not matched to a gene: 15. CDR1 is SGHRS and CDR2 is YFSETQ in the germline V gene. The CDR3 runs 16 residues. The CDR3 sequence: CASSLHPGTGTGAQYF. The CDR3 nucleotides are TGCGCCAGCAGCTTACACCCTGGGACAGGCACCGGGGCCCAGTACTTC.

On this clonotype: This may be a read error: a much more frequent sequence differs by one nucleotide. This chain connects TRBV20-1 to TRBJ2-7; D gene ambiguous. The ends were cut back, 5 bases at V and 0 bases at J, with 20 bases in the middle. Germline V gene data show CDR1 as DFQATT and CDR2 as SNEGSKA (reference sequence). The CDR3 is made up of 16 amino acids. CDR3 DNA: TGCAGTGCTTTCCCGGTCCCCCCACGGAACTCCTACGAGCAGTACTTC. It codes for CSAFPVPPRNSYEQYF.

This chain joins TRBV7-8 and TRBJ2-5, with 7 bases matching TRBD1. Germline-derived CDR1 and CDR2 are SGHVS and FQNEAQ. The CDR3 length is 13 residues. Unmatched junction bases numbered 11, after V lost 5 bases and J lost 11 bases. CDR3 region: CASSTETGNGQYF. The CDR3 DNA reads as TGTGCCAGCAGCACTGAGACAGGGAACGGGCAGTACTTC.

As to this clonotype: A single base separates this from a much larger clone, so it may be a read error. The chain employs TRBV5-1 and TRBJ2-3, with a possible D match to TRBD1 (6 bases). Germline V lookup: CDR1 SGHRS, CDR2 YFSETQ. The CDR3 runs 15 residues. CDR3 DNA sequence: TGCGCCACCCAGGTACTAGGGGGAAGCACAGGTACGCAGTATTTT. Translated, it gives CATQVLGGSTGTQYF.